This entry is about one TCR beta chain. These data are taken from a study of blood T cell repertoires in COVID-19. Study-wide background: Donors in the United States, Italy and Spain gave samples during acute or convalescent COVID-19. Sources were T cells, B-cell-depleted T cells, or PBMCs; the material itself was cDNA or gDNA.

This CDR3 region has 14 residues. CDR1 is SGHRS, CDR2 YFSETQ, per germline. V lost 9 bases to trimming and J lost 0 bases, with 12 bases between them. Authors' analysis steps: From reference gene primer amplification, estimates of nucleated cell counts were derived. Repertoires were generated with immunoSEQ multiplex PCR, while TCRdb's copy carries only in-frame clones and drops some. For V, J and clone size, that table is used; D and trimming come from the DNA. The repertoire has roughly 190,000 clones, 70% to 90% of them found once; the top ten carry around a fifth. The source of this sequence is a man between 60 and 70 years old with active or convalescent COVID-19. What was sequenced was peripheral blood. The V and J genes are TRBV5-1 and TRBJ2-2; D might be TRBD1 (6 bases). In nucleotides, the CDR3 is TGCGCCACCAAGCCAGGGGCGAACACCGGGGAGCTGTTTTTT. This sequence encodes CATKPGANTGELFF.